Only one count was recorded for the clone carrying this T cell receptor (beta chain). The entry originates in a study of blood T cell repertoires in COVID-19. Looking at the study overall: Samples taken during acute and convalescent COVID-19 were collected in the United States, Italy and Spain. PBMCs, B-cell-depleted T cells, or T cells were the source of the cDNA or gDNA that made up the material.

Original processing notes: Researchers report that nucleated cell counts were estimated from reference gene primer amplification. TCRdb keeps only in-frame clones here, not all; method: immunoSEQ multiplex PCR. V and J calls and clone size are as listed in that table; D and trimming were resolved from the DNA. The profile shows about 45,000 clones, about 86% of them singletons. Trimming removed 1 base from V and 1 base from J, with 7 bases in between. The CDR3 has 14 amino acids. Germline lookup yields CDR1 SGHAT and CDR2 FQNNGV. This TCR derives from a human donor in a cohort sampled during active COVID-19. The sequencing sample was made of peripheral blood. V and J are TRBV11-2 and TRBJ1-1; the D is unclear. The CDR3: CASSLVRGNTEAFF. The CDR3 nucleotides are TGTGCCAGCAGCTTAGTAAGAGGGAACACTGAAGCTTTCTTT. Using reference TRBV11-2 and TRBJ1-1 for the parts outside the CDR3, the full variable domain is EAGVAQSPRYKIIEKRQSVAFWCNPISGHATLYWYQQILGQGPKLLIQFQNNGVVDDSQLPKDRFSAERLKGVDSTLKIQPAKLEDSAVYLCASSLVRGNTEAFFGQGTRLTVV.